A single sample gave rise to the 29 T cell receptor beta chains below, sequenced in a study of T cells expressing NK-cell markers. TCRdb reprocessed the 5' RACE reads and stores each CDR3 protein as one record, lacking DNA. Its table lists about 440,000 distinct CDR3 sequences. The sample comprised blood T cells: a sorted CD56 or NKG2C T cell subset, CD4+ or CD8+ T cells, or bulk PBMC T cells (not recorded which). The receptor set was obtained from a woman between 18 and 69 years old in good health.

The chain joins TRBV7-2 to TRBJ2-1. Germline CDR1 is SGHTA and CDR2 is FQGNSA. CDR3 length: 15 residues. CDR3: CASSLRGGRYNEQFF.

The chain couples TRBV9 to TRBJ1-6. The CDR3 sequence is 13 residues long. Germline V gives CDR1 SGDLS, CDR2 YYNGEE. The CDR3 here is CASSVISDSPLHF.

The rearrangement links TRBV5-1 to TRBJ2-5; TCRdb selects TRBD1, and the lack of DNA leaves this call unchecked. The CDR3 runs 15 residues. The germline gives CDR1 SGHRS, CDR2 YFSETQ. This chain's CDR3 is CASSHGTGSFETQYF.

V gene TRBV12-3 or TRBV12-4 combines with J gene TRBJ2-5; TCRdb reports TRBD2, a call that lacks DNA to check it against. The CDR3 has 16 residues. The CDR3 reads CASNGAASGSQETQYF.

The chain employs TRBV29-1 and TRBJ2-5; the D gene TCRdb calls, TRBD2, cannot be checked with no DNA. Germline V gene data show CDR1 as SQVTM and CDR2 as ANQGSEA. This CDR3 contains 16 residues. This chain's CDR3 is CSVELSGGDTQETQYF.

J is TRBJ1-4 and V is TRBV5-5. Germline lookup yields CDR1 SGHKS and CDR2 YYEKEE (reference sequence). The length of the CDR3 is 15 residues. Here the CDR3 reads CASSLGWATNEKLFF.

The rearrangement links TRBV11-1 to TRBJ1-1; TCRdb lists TRBD1, though no DNA is available to test this call. This CDR3 region has 15 residues. Germline assignment: CDR1 SGHAT and CDR2 FQDESV (reference sequence). The CDR3 reads CASSSAGVRDTEAFF. Combining the CDR3 with reference TRBV11-1 and TRBJ1-1 gives the whole variable domain EAEVAQSPRYKITEKSQAVAFWCDPISGHATLYWYRQILGQGPELLVQFQDESVVDDSQLPKDRFSAERLKGVDSTLKIQPAELGDSAMYLCASSSAGVRDTEAFFGQGTRLTVV.

The genes are TRBV14 and TRBJ1-3. Looked up from germline, CDR1 is SGHDN and CDR2 is FVKESK. The CDR3 is made up of 11 amino acids. CDR3: CASSQRLFLYF.

CDR3 protein: CASQGEDSPLHF. The J gene is TRBJ1-6, the V gene TRBV11-3; the TRBD1 assignment by TCRdb is unverifiable without DNA. CDR1 and CDR2 from the germline V gene are SGHNT and YENEEA. CDR3 length equals 12 residues.

The rearrangement links TRBV28 to TRBJ1-1; TCRdb calls TRBD1, which cannot be checked without DNA. In germline, CDR1 is MDHEN, CDR2 SYDVKM. The length of the CDR3 is 12 residues. CDR3: CASSWGTKEAFF.

The chain employs TRBV20-1 and TRBJ2-2; TCRdb designates TRBD1, a call that cannot be tested without DNA. Germline CDR1 and CDR2: DFQATT and SNEGSKA (reference sequence). This CDR3 spans 16 amino acids. The CDR3 here is CSARIKPGQVSGELFF.

The chain links TRBV5-1 to TRBJ2-7; as DNA is missing, the TRBD2 call by TCRdb cannot be tested. Per the germline V gene, CDR1 is SGHRS and CDR2 is YFSETQ. The length of the CDR3 is 17 residues. CDR3: CASTPGGLAGGVYEQYF. The whole variable domain, filled in from reference TRBV5-1 and TRBJ2-7, reads KAGVTQTPRYLIKTRGQQVTLSCSPISGHRSVSWYQQTPGQGLQFLFEYFSETQRNKGNFPGRFSGRQFSNSRSEMNVSTLELGDSALYLCASTPGGLAGGVYEQYFGPGTRLTVT.

CDR3 residues: CASNEQGEMLNEQYF. The rearrangement joins TRBV5-8 to TRBJ2-7; the TRBD1 assignment by TCRdb is unverifiable without DNA. The V gene's germline CDR1 is SGHTS and CDR2 YDEGEE. This CDR3 comprises 15 residues.

The V and J genes are TRBV27 and TRBJ2-2; TCRdb returns TRBD1, unconfirmable since there is no DNA. Germline V gene sequence: CDR1 MNHEY, CDR2 SMNVEV (reference sequence). The CDR3 loop spans 13 amino acids. The CDR3 spells CASKGQYTGELFF.

J is TRBJ2-3 and V is TRBV20-1. CDR1 and CDR2 (germline): DFQATT, SNEGSKA (reference sequence). The CDR3 sequence is 12 residues long. The chain's CDR3 is CSARADSDTQYF.

The rearrangement links TRBV29-1 to TRBJ2-7; the D gene TCRdb calls, TRBD1, cannot be checked with no DNA. Per germline, CDR1 SQVTM and CDR2 ANQGSEA. The CDR3 is 16 amino acids. The CDR3 region is CSVEGVWGKLSYEQYF.

This chain links TRBV19 with TRBJ2-2; the D gene TCRdb calls, TRBD2, cannot be checked with no DNA. Germline-derived CDR1 and CDR2 are LNHDA and SQIVND (reference sequence). CDR3 length: 12 amino acids. This CDR3 is CATGLGTGELFF.

This chain joins TRBV4-3 and TRBJ2-7. The CDR3 runs to 13 residues. Germline-derived CDR1 and CDR2 are LGHNA and YSLEER. CDR3 in amino acids: CASSQRTSYEQYF.

This chain connects TRBV4-3 to TRBJ2-5. This CDR3 contains 13 residues. Germline V gives CDR1 LGHNA, CDR2 YSLEER. The CDR3 reads CASSDWKKETQYF.

The V and J genes are TRBV18 and TRBJ2-5. The germline CDR1 and CDR2 sequences are KGHSH and LQKENI. This CDR3 is 15 amino acids long. CDR3 amino acids: CASSPLQTEQETQYF.

The chain's CDR3 is CASSLGTSGSRGTDTQYF. This chain joins TRBV4-2 and TRBJ2-3; TCRdb picks TRBD2, but there is no DNA to check that call. The germline gives CDR1 LGHNA, CDR2 YNFKEQ. The CDR3 extends over 18 amino acids.

J is TRBJ1-1 and V is TRBV11-2. The CDR3 is 15 residues long. Looked up from germline, CDR1 is SGHAT and CDR2 is FQNNGV. The chain's CDR3 is CASSLLRWGGTEAFF.

This chain uses TRBV27 with TRBJ2-7; TCRdb lists TRBD2, though no DNA is available to test this call. The CDR3 is made up of 19 amino acids. Germline assignment: CDR1 MNHEY and CDR2 SMNVEV (reference sequence). The chain's CDR3 is CASSPPRTSRRVVAYEQYF.

V gene TRBV12-3 or TRBV12-4 combines with J gene TRBJ2-1; TCRdb names TRBD2, which stays unverified in the absence of DNA. The CDR3 extends over 14 amino acids. CDR3: CASSLGGTSNEQFF.

The chain carries TRBV5-4 and TRBJ2-5; TCRdb returns TRBD2, unconfirmable since there is no DNA. Germline V lookup: CDR1 SGHNT, CDR2 YYREEE (reference sequence). The CDR3 loop spans 14 amino acids. This chain's CDR3 is CASSVPTSGETQYF.

The gene calls are TRBV5-6 and TRBJ2-5. Germline V lookup: CDR1 SGHDT, CDR2 YYEEEE. This CDR3 comprises 13 residues. CDR3 protein: CASSLRLRETQYF. Drawing the rest from reference TRBV5-6 and TRBJ2-5, the complete variable domain is DAGVTQSPTHLIKTRGQQVTLRCSPKSGHDTVSWYQQALGQGPQFIFQYYEEEERQRGNFPDRFSGHQFPNYSSELNVNALLLGDSALYLCASSLRLRETQYFGPGTRLLVL.

The CDR3 sequence is CASSLAFSSYNEQFF. The chain couples TRBV5-1 to TRBJ2-1. This CDR3 is built from 15 residues. Germline CDR1 and CDR2: SGHRS and YFSETQ. The whole variable domain, filled in from reference TRBV5-1 and TRBJ2-1, reads KAGVTQTPRYLIKTRGQQVTLSCSPISGHRSVSWYQQTPGQGLQFLFEYFSETQRNKGNFPGRFSGRQFSNSRSEMNVSTLELGDSALYLCASSLAFSSYNEQFFGPGTRLTVL.

The V gene is TRBV24-1, the J gene TRBJ2-5; TCRdb lists TRBD2, though no DNA is available to test this call. CDR1 and CDR2 (germline): KGHDR, SFDVKD. The CDR3 covers 16 residues. CDR3 sequence: CATSDPTGGTQGTQYF.

The chain links TRBV6-6 to TRBJ1-2. This CDR3 comprises 11 residues. Germline CDR1 is MNHNY and CDR2 is SVGAGI (reference sequence). This chain's CDR3 is CASTDDYGYTF.